The T cell receptor (beta chain) described here comes from a study of blood T cells in healthy people across ages (dated by TCRdb to the mid-2010s). For the wider study: Template switching captured roughly one uniquely barcoded TCR beta cDNA molecule per two T cells in model experiments. Four age groups were formed from the donors: young (average approximately 15 years), middle-aged (just under 40), aged (approximately 60) and long-lived (around 82). Two additional independent replicas of 1 million unique cDNA reads from the same blood draw were analyzed for two donors (one aged 18 to 30 and one aged 80 or older). Age-related changes in TCR beta repertoire diversity were measured in the study by deep sequencing normalized with unique cDNA molecular identifiers. To avoid experimental bias, donors of different ages were spread randomly across the sequencing lanes. What the research found in general, with its limitations: Conclusive comparison of naive and antigen-experienced compartments was prevented by the profiling of bulk unsorted PBMCs. The long-lived group showed more naive CD4+ T cells, fewer expanded clones and increased TCR diversity than the aged group, suggesting age selection. Observed TCR beta diversity correlated strongly with the percentage of naive T cells measured by flow cytometry. Observed TCR beta diversity per million T cells fell roughly linearly with age, and a significant reduction was already apparent by age approximately 40. Estimates of total diversity from one million sequenced T cells were regarded as lower bounds and underestimates. Donor CMV infection status was unknown, potentially confounding age-related changes in expanded clonotypes.

Via the germline V gene, CDR1 is LGHNA and CDR2 YSLEER. V is reduced by 1 base and J by 4 bases, leaving a spacing of 16 bases between them. The CDR3 contains 16 residues, cysteine and phenylalanine counted. Left in the record is the CDR3 DNA by itself, 48 bases read in frame from the first base. Donors were a few dozen systemically healthy Caucasian individuals from Russia aged about 6 to 100 years. Approximately 10 milliliters of peripheral blood were collected from each donor into EDTA-treated Vacutainer tubes. PBMCs were isolated by Ficoll-Paque density-gradient centrifugation, with at least 6.5 million obtained per sample. Trizol reagent was used to extract total RNA from PBMCs, with at least 6 micrograms per sample. Naive CD45RAhigh/CD27high T cell percentages were measured by flow cytometry on a PBMC aliquot from every donor. Libraries came from 5' RACE. Data came from an Illumina HiSeq 2500. A second PCR of roughly 7 to 11 cycles was performed with a sample-barcoded 5' primer and a J-beta primer mix. Each TCR beta cDNA molecule received a unique molecular identifier from a template-switch 5' adaptor carrying 12 random nucleotides. Each sample yielded at least 2.5 million CDR3-containing paired-end reads. All of the RNA was converted into first-strand cDNA using the Mint cDNA synthesis kit, with a TRBC-specific oligonucleotide serving as the primer. After uracil-DNA glycosylase treatment, a first 18-cycle PCR used universal primers M1SS and BC2_uni_R on all cDNA. Turning to the authors' computational methods: Each sample was normalized by randomly selecting 1 million high-quality reads, each carrying a distinct molecular identifier. Reads sharing molecular identifiers were discarded rather than binned into consensus sequences. MiTCR, set to a Q25 quality threshold and the strictest error-elimination algorithm, was used for CDR3 identification, clonotype clustering and error correction. Lower-bound total TCR beta diversity was estimated with a nonparametric unseen species model using Euler transformation. TCRdb reprocessing: public reads trimmed at Q25 with fastp, clones called with MiXCR, in-frame beta chains kept. One record per CDR3 amino acid sequence lists the most common genes and DNA. TCRdb's processing, not the authors' own work, is the source of the V and J calls. The sample profile shows 720,000 or so distinct CDR3 sequences; roughly 43% of them were found once. The top ten clonotypes cover 25% to 30% of the sample.

This clonotype was recorded once. There is no known antigen for this receptor. Base qualities are not provided; no much larger clone lies one nucleotide away. A single read makes a weak case. The rearranged chain carries TRBV4-3 and TRBJ1-1, and perhaps TRBD1 as D gene, on 5 matching bases. The specimen sequenced was blood. The source is an elderly man in good health. The sequenced DNA is TGCGCCAGCAGCCAAGGTCTTGGGGGAGGAGGCACTGAAGCTTTCTTT. Its protein product is CASSQGLGGGGTEAFF.